A single sample gave rise to the 9 T cell receptor beta chains below, sequenced in a study of blood T cell repertoires in COVID-19. The method was immunoSEQ multiplex PCR; TCRdb's version includes in-frame clones alone and lacks a portion of them. Of 300,000 to 350,000 clones in the sample, nearly 90% were seen once. Sequencing was carried out using PBMCs or T cells enriched from blood (not recorded which). Receptor source: a woman aged 18-35 years with acute COVID-19.

The rearrangement links TRBV28 to TRBJ2-7; tentative D call: TRBD2 (6 bases). Germline V gene data show CDR1 as MDHEN and CDR2 as SYDVKM. V was trimmed by 3 bases and J by 4 bases, leaving 16 bases between them. This CDR3 has 15 residues. DNA for the CDR3: TGTGCCAGCAGTTTTTTCGCGGCTAGCGTTTACGAGCAGTACTTC. This encodes CASSFFAASVYEQYF. Using reference TRBV28 and TRBJ2-7 for the parts outside the CDR3, the full variable domain is DVKVTQSSRYLVKRTGEKVFLECVQDMDHENMFWYRQDPGLGLRLIYFSYDVKMKEKGDIPEGYSVSREKKERFSLILESASTNQTSMYLCASSFFAASVYEQYFGPGTRLTVT.

This clone was observed a few times. The rearrangement uses TRBV19 and TRBJ1-2, with 8 positions matching TRBD1. The V gene's germline CDR1 is LNHDA and CDR2 SQIVND (reference sequence). Trimming took 3 bases from V and 8 from J; bases not matched to a gene: 8. This CDR3 is 14 amino acids long. This chain's CDR3 is CASSMDRETLGYTF. The CDR3 nucleotides read TGTGCCAGTAGTATGGACAGGGAAACATTGGGCTACACCTTC.

The CDR3 DNA reads TGTGCCAGCAGCAAAAGGGACATGAGCTATGGCTACACCTTC. Translating gives CASSKRDMSYGYTF. The chain links TRBV27 to TRBJ1-2; the D gene is possibly TRBD1 (6 bases). Germline-derived CDR1 and CDR2 are MNHEY and SMNVEV (reference sequence). The CDR3 extends over 14 amino acids. V was pared by 6 bases and J by 4 bases, with 15 bases between.

The chain has TRBV5-1 and TRBJ2-7; 10 nucleotides match TRBD2. This CDR3 is built from 14 residues. Per the germline V gene, CDR1 is SGHRS and CDR2 is YFSETQ. The V and J ends lost 5 bases and 5 bases, in that order; junction bases with no gene match: 7. CDR3 DNA: TGCGCCAGCAGTCCTAGCGGGAGTCTGAACGAGCAGTACTTC. This codes for CASSPSGSLNEQYF.

This chain joins TRBV6-5 and TRBJ2-2, with 7 bases lining up with TRBD2. Germline assignment: CDR1 MNHEY and CDR2 SVGAGI. This CDR3 has 15 amino acids. After removal of 2 bases from V and 3 bases from J, the junction contained 3 bases not matched to a gene. CDR3 DNA: TGTGCCAGCAGTTACACGGCGGGAGACACCGGGGAGCTGTTTTTT. It yields the protein CASSYTAGDTGELFF.

The V call is TRBV28, the J call TRBJ2-7, with 10 bases aligning to TRBD1. The CDR3 contains 15 residues. Germline V gene sequence: CDR1 MDHEN, CDR2 SYDVKM. V shed 5 bases and J 6 bases; nucleotides not matched to a gene: 10. The DNA for the CDR3 is TGTGCCAGCAGTCCATCCGGGACAGGGGATCGCGAGCAGTACTTC. This codes for CASSPSGTGDREQYF.

This chain connects TRBV15 to TRBJ1-1, with D possibly TRBD1 on 5 matching bases. This CDR3 has 13 amino acids. Trimming took 9 bases from V and 3 from J, leaving 14 bases between them. Per the germline V gene, CDR1 is LNHNV and CDR2 is YYDKDF (reference sequence). The CDR3 loop reads CATSLDRHTEAFF. The CDR3 DNA follows: TGTGCCACGAGTCTAGACAGACACACTGAAGCTTTCTTT.

This clone was counted between two and nine times. The chain combines TRBV5-1 with TRBJ1-1, with TRBD1 identical over 7 bases. Germline V gene sequence: CDR1 SGHRS, CDR2 YFSETQ. CDR3 length: 15 amino acids. The V segment lost 4 bases and the J segment 5 bases; nucleotides outside the gene matches: 11. The DNA for the CDR3 is TGCGCCAGCAGCCTTCAACAGGGGAGTAGGACTGAAGCTTTCTTT. Protein product: CASSLQQGSRTEAFF. Looking up the rest from reference TRBV5-1 and TRBJ1-1 gives the full variable domain: KAGVTQTPRYLIKTRGQQVTLSCSPISGHRSVSWYQQTPGQGLQFLFEYFSETQRNKGNFPGRFSGRQFSNSRSEMNVSTLELGDSALYLCASSLQQGSRTEAFFGQGTRLTVV.

The chain couples TRBV28 to TRBJ2-7, with D uncertain. The germline gives CDR1 MDHEN, CDR2 SYDVKM. The CDR3 has 11 amino acids. V was clipped by 5 bases and J by 4 bases, with 6 bases between them. Here the CDR3 reads CASSDIYEQYF. CDR3 DNA sequence: TGTGCCAGCAGTGACATTTACGAGCAGTACTTC. Variable domain in full (rest from reference TRBV28 and TRBJ2-7): DVKVTQSSRYLVKRTGEKVFLECVQDMDHENMFWYRQDPGLGLRLIYFSYDVKMKEKGDIPEGYSVSREKKERFSLILESASTNQTSMYLCASSDIYEQYFGPGTRLTVT.